These T cell receptor beta chains were read from a single sample in a study of cytomegalovirus exposure and HLA in healthy donors. The data were produced by immunoSEQ multiplex PCR, yet TCRdb's version contains in-frame clones alone and is incomplete. In the table there are some 180,000 clones, over 65% of which are singletons. Sequenced input: PBMCs. The origin of the receptors is a woman between 55 and 75 years old in good health and CMV-seropositive. Each CDR3 is given with its conserved first and last residue. Each record gives: V gene, D gene, clone size, J gene, CDR3 DNA, CDR3 protein. The D gene is left open where the match is weak. Not every row has a clone size; where given, it reads once, few, many or a size class.

v_call: TRBV10-3; d_call: -; clone_size: -; j_call: TRBJ2-1; cdr3_nt: TGTGCCATCAGGGTAACAGGGACCAATGAGCAGTTCTTC; cdr3_aa: CAIRVTGTNEQFF
v_call: TRBV2; d_call: TRBD1; clone_size: once; j_call: TRBJ1-1; cdr3_nt: TGTGCCAGCACCCCAGGGGGAGCTGAAGCTTTCTTT; cdr3_aa: CASTPGGAEAFF
v_call: TRBV28; d_call: TRBD1; clone_size: -; j_call: TRBJ2-2; cdr3_nt: TGTGCCAGCAGGGGGAGAGGGACAGGGGGCGCTCAGTACACCGGGGAGCTGTTTTTT; cdr3_aa: CASRGRGTGGAQYTGELFF
v_call: TRBV2; d_call: TRBD1; clone_size: -; j_call: TRBJ1-2; cdr3_nt: TGTGCCAGCAGTGACCAGACAGGGGGCTATGGCTACACCTTC; cdr3_aa: CASSDQTGGYGYTF
v_call: TRBV23-1; d_call: TRBD2; clone_size: -; j_call: TRBJ2-4; cdr3_nt: TGCGCCAGCAGTCAATCGTTGGCGGCGGGGGGGCGGATAAACAGTCAGTACTTC; cdr3_aa: CASSQSLAAGGRINSQYF
v_call: TRBV28; d_call: -; clone_size: -; j_call: TRBJ2-3; cdr3_nt: TGTGCCGGGGGGACTGGTTCCGCCTTCACAGATACGCAGTATTTT; cdr3_aa: CAGGTGSAFTDTQYF
v_call: TRBV9; d_call: -; clone_size: -; j_call: TRBJ1-6; cdr3_nt: TGTGCCAGCGGAGGGACTGGTTCACCCCTCCACTTT; cdr3_aa: CASGGTGSPLHF
v_call: TRBV29-1; d_call: TRBD1; clone_size: -; j_call: TRBJ2-2; cdr3_nt: TGCAGCGTTAGGACAGGGGGGACCGGGGAGCTGTTTTTT; cdr3_aa: CSVRTGGTGELFF
v_call: TRBV4-2; d_call: TRBD2; clone_size: -; j_call: TRBJ2-7; cdr3_nt: TGTGCCAGCAGCCAAGGATCTGGCGGGAGCTCCTACGAGCAGTACTTC; cdr3_aa: CASSQGSGGSSYEQYF
v_call: TRBV7-6; d_call: -; clone_size: -; j_call: TRBJ2-1; cdr3_nt: TGTGCCAGCAGCTTAGTGGTCCGGGGGGCCGACGTTGGTGAGCAGTTCTTC; cdr3_aa: CASSLVVRGADVGEQFF
v_call: TRBV6-5; d_call: TRBD2; clone_size: -; j_call: TRBJ2-7; cdr3_nt: TGTGCCGGCAGAGGGAGGGGAAAAGACGAGCAGTACTTC; cdr3_aa: CAGRGRGKDEQYF
v_call: TRBV25-1; d_call: TRBD2; clone_size: -; j_call: TRBJ2-1; cdr3_nt: TGTGCCAGCAGTGAATTAGGACTAGCGAGCTACAATGAGCAGTTCTTC; cdr3_aa: CASSELGLASYNEQFF
v_call: TRBV30; d_call: TRBD2; clone_size: few; j_call: TRBJ2-7; cdr3_nt: TGTGCCTGGAGTCGGGGGGACCACTCCTACGAGCAGTACTTC; cdr3_aa: CAWSRGDHSYEQYF